This is a list of T cell receptor beta chains from one sample in a study of CD8+ T cells in alopecia areata. Repertoires were generated with immunoSEQ multiplex PCR, while TCRdb's copy carries only in-frame clones and drops some. This sample has under 250,000 clones, with about 56% found just once. The sample consisted of CD8+ T cells sorted from blood. The receptors were gathered from a human donor in good health. Each CDR3 is given without its conserved first and last residue. Some rows have no size entry. The others give once, few or many, or a class for an expanded clone.

j_call v_call clone_size cdr3_aa
TRBJ1-4 TRBV4-1 - ASSQVFGQGNEKLF
TRBJ1-1 TRBV7-7 - ASSFTGMNTEAF
TRBJ1-1 TRBV25-1 - ASSGGQGNTEAF
TRBJ1-2 TRBV2 - ASSKKNRQGAGNYGYT
TRBJ1-2 TRBV13 - ASSVNRDRGGRGYT
TRBJ2-5 TRBV9 - ASSGSGALGETQY
TRBJ2-1 TRBV9 - ASSVGDRSSYNEQF
TRBJ1-3 TRBV29-1 once SVFSSGNTIY
TRBJ2-5 TRBV13 few ASSPAGVIGQETQY
TRBJ2-7 TRBV10-3 - AISEPGPYEQY
TRBJ2-7 TRBV9 - ASSPGQAAAYEQY